Listed below are T cell receptor beta chains from one sample, sequenced in a study of cytomegalovirus exposure and HLA in healthy donors. Clones were sequenced by immunoSEQ multiplex PCR, and TCRdb holds only the in-frame ones, with some missing. Of around 190,000 clones in the sample, roughly 80% were seen once. The sample consisted of PBMCs. These receptors all stem from a man aged 60 to 75 in good health and CMV-seronegative. Each CDR3 is given with its conserved first and last residue. Each record gives: D gene, clone size, J gene, V gene, CDR3 protein, CDR3 DNA. The D gene is left open where the match is weak. Where a row states a size, it is once, few, many or the class of an expanded clone; other rows omit it.

D gene: TRBD1
clone size: NA
J gene: TRBJ1-6
V gene: TRBV7-8
CDR3 protein: CASSQGTGDSPLHF
CDR3 DNA: TGTGCCAGCAGCCAAGGGACAGGGGATTCACCCCTCCACTTT

D gene: TRBD1
clone size: NA
J gene: TRBJ2-5
V gene: TRBV30
CDR3 protein: CAWSVLGQGETGQYF
CDR3 DNA: TGTGCCTGGAGTGTACTAGGGCAGGGGGAAACGGGCCAGTACTTC

D gene: NA
clone size: NA
J gene: TRBJ1-2
V gene: TRBV10-3
CDR3 protein: CAISESSRAEVNYGYPF
CDR3 DNA: TGTGCCATCAGTGAGTCTTCAAGGGCGGAGGTCAACTATGGCTACCCCTTC

D gene: NA
clone size: NA
J gene: TRBJ1-1
V gene: TRBV5-6
CDR3 protein: CASSRQGCEAFF
CDR3 DNA: TGTGCCAGCAGCCGGCAGGGTTGTGAAGCTTTCTTT

D gene: TRBD1
clone size: NA
J gene: TRBJ2-5
V gene: TRBV6-1
CDR3 protein: CASRADRGPETQYF
CDR3 DNA: TGTGCCAGCAGAGCGGACAGGGGGCCAGAGACCCAGTACTTC

D gene: NA
clone size: once
J gene: TRBJ2-7
V gene: TRBV6-5
CDR3 protein: CASSYTQGSYEQYF
CDR3 DNA: TGTGCCAGCAGTTATACACAGGGCTCCTACGAGCAGTACTTC

D gene: NA
clone size: NA
J gene: TRBJ2-7
V gene: TRBV11-2
CDR3 protein: CASSLQRAVGEQYF
CDR3 DNA: TGTGCCAGCAGCCTGCAGAGGGCGGTGGGAGAGCAGTACTTC

D gene: NA
clone size: NA
J gene: TRBJ2-7
V gene: TRBV5-1
CDR3 protein: CASSLEGRDYEQYF
CDR3 DNA: TGCGCCAGCAGCTTGGAAGGCAGGGATTACGAGCAGTACTTC

D gene: NA
clone size: NA
J gene: TRBJ2-3
V gene: TRBV27
CDR3 protein: CASSLQGTWDTNTDTQYF
CDR3 DNA: TGTGCCAGCAGTTTACAGGGGACCTGGGATACCAACACAGATACGCAGTATTTT

D gene: NA
clone size: NA
J gene: TRBJ1-2
V gene: TRBV9
CDR3 protein: CASSDDRDYGYTF
CDR3 DNA: TGTGCCAGCAGCGATGACAGAGACTATGGCTACACCTTC

D gene: TRBD2
clone size: NA
J gene: TRBJ2-1
V gene: TRBV9
CDR3 protein: CASSVEGTSDNEQFF
CDR3 DNA: TGTGCCAGCAGCGTAGAGGGGACTAGCGACAATGAGCAGTTCTTC

D gene: NA
clone size: NA
J gene: TRBJ2-1
V gene: TRBV6-1
CDR3 protein: CASSLRAPRTNEQFF
CDR3 DNA: TGTGCCAGCAGTCTTCGAGCACCCAGGACAAATGAGCAGTTCTTC

D gene: NA
clone size: NA
J gene: TRBJ1-4
V gene: TRBV18
CDR3 protein: CASSRTRDLQGSNEKLFF
CDR3 DNA: TGTGCCAGCTCACGAACGAGGGACCTACAGGGCTCTAATGAAAAACTGTTTTTT

D gene: NA
clone size: NA
J gene: TRBJ1-4
V gene: TRBV21-1
CDR3 protein: CASSTTPRKFNEKLFF
CDR3 DNA: TGTGCCAGCAGCACGACCCCGAGGAAGTTTAATGAAAAACTGTTTTTT

D gene: NA
clone size: NA
J gene: TRBJ2-2
V gene: TRBV10-3
CDR3 protein: CAINGVGTGELFF
CDR3 DNA: TGTGCCATCAACGGGGTTGGCACCGGGGAGCTGTTTTTT

D gene: TRBD2
clone size: once
J gene: TRBJ2-5
V gene: TRBV5-4
CDR3 protein: CASSLAGGETQYF
CDR3 DNA: TGTGCCAGCAGCTTAGCGGGAGGAGAGACCCAGTACTTC

D gene: TRBD1
clone size: NA
J gene: TRBJ2-5
V gene: TRBV7-2
CDR3 protein: CASSLGQGVETQYF
CDR3 DNA: TGTGCCAGCAGCTTAGGACAGGGGGTGGAGACCCAGTACTTC

D gene: NA
clone size: NA
J gene: TRBJ1-2
V gene: TRBV27
CDR3 protein: CASRQSRVASYGYPF
CDR3 DNA: TGTGCCAGCAGACAGTCCAGGGTGGCGAGCTATGGCTACCCCTTC

D gene: NA
clone size: NA
J gene: TRBJ2-3
V gene: TRBV4-3
CDR3 protein: CASSQRRGSNTDTQYF
CDR3 DNA: TGCGCCAGCAGCCAACGTAGGGGTTCGAACACAGATACGCAGTATTTT

D gene: NA
clone size: NA
J gene: TRBJ2-7
V gene: TRBV29-1
CDR3 protein: CSVRDSGTYEQYF
CDR3 DNA: TGCAGCGTGCGGGATAGCGGAACCTACGAGCAGTACTTC

D gene: NA
clone size: NA
J gene: TRBJ2-7
V gene: TRBV29-1
CDR3 protein: CSVEASVTSSYEQYF
CDR3 DNA: TGCAGCGTTGAAGCTAGCGTCACTAGTTCCTACGAGCAGTACTTC

D gene: NA
clone size: NA
J gene: TRBJ1-5
V gene: TRBV2
CDR3 protein: CASTTGYSNQPQHF
CDR3 DNA: TGTGCCAGCACAACAGGGTATAGCAATCAGCCCCAGCATTTT

D gene: NA
clone size: NA
J gene: TRBJ2-7
V gene: TRBV11-2
CDR3 protein: CASSSLPTGQYF
CDR3 DNA: TGTGCCAGCAGCTCCCTCCCCACGGGGCAGTACTTC

D gene: TRBD2
clone size: NA
J gene: TRBJ2-2
V gene: TRBV5-1
CDR3 protein: CASSLASGGELFF
CDR3 DNA: TGCGCCAGCAGCCTCGCTAGCGGGGGGGAGCTGTTTTTT

D gene: TRBD2
clone size: NA
J gene: TRBJ2-7
V gene: TRBV5-1
CDR3 protein: CASSSAGAYEQYF
CDR3 DNA: TGCGCCAGCAGCTCAGCGGGAGCCTACGAGCAGTACTTC

D gene: NA
clone size: NA
J gene: TRBJ2-7
V gene: TRBV7-2
CDR3 protein: CASSLNIYEQYF
CDR3 DNA: TGTGCCAGCAGCCTAAATATCTACGAGCAGTACTTC

D gene: TRBD2
clone size: few
J gene: TRBJ2-5
V gene: TRBV18
CDR3 protein: CASSPGLDPQETQYF
CDR3 DNA: TGTGCCAGCTCACCGGGACTAGACCCTCAAGAGACCCAGTACTTC